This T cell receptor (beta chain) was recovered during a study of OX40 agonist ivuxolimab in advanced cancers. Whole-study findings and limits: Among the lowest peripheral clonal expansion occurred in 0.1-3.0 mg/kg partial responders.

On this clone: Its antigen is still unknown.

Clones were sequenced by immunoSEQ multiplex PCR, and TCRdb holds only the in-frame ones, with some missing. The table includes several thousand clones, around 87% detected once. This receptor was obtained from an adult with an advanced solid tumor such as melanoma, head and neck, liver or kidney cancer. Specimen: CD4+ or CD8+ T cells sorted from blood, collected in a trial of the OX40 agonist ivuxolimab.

The CDR3: CASSLSWANTEAFF. As DNA, the CDR3 is TGTGCCAGCAGTTTATCTTGGGCGAACACTGAAGCTTTCTTT. The chain links TRBV27 to TRBJ1-1; D gene uncertain. This CDR3 has 14 amino acids. Trimming cost V 0 bases and J 1 base, with 6 bases left between them. CDR1 is MNHEY, CDR2 SMNVEV, per germline (reference sequence).